This TCR beta chain was observed in a study of chemoradiotherapy in HPV16-positive cancers. Across the whole study: A couple of HPV16-positive patients' cells yielded candidate HPV-specific clones and common motifs. Study-wide results and caveats: Non-HPV-specific T cells did not expand in tumors during treatment, whereas candidate HPV-specific clones and E7-related motifs did. In HPV16-positive patients, HPV-responsive T-cell expansion tracked better recurrence-free survival.

With 4 bases removed from V and 5 bases from J, the gap between germline ends came to 12 bases. The CDR3 length is 14 residues. Germline values: CDR1 LGHNA, CDR2 YNFKEQ. To note about this clone: What it binds is not known.

Over chemoradiotherapy, repertoires were sampled more than once. TCRdb keeps only in-frame clones here, not all; method: immunoSEQ multiplex PCR. The data hold more than 2,500 clones, with 79% observed a single time. The sequence derives from a human donor with HPV-associated anogenital cancer. The source was tumor tissue, collected from a patient who underwent chemoradiotherapy. The rearrangement links TRBV4-2 to TRBJ1-5; D gene uncertain. The CDR3 here is CASSLRRRDQPQHF. The CDR3 coding sequence is TGTGCCAGCAGCCTCCGACGAAGAGATCAGCCCCAGCATTTT.